This is a list of T cell receptor beta chains from one sample in a study of identical twins. MiXCR, applied by TCRdb to the 5' RACE reads, yields one record per CDR3 protein. The sample yields some 600,000 distinct CDR3 sequences, 7.1% seen once. These same data were also listed under a study on yellow fever vaccine responses in identical twins.

Sequencing was done on a sample of PBMCs. These receptors all come from a woman aged 18-29 years in good health. The CDR3 runs from the conserved cysteine through the conserved F or W. Fields, in order: D gene, clone size, J gene, V gene, CDR3 protein, CDR3 DNA. A D gene is named only where the DNA matches it firmly. Not all rows give a size; the values are once, few, many and, for expanded clones, a class.

D: .
size: .
J: TRBJ2-3
V: TRBV7-3
CDR3: CASSPLPGTDTQYF
DNA: TGTGCCAGCAGCCCCCTCCCGGGGACAGATACGCAGTATTTT

D: TRBD1
size: .
J: TRBJ2-3
V: TRBV15
CDR3: CATSNPGTGGADTQYF
DNA: TGTGCCACCAGCAATCCCGGGACAGGGGGGGCAGATACGCAGTATTTT

D: .
size: few
J: TRBJ2-1
V: TRBV10-3
CDR3: CAISEPPRPSSYNEQFF
DNA: TGTGCCATCAGTGAGCCCCCACGTCCAAGCTCCTACAATGAGCAGTTCTTC

D: TRBD1
size: few
J: TRBJ1-1
V: TRBV20-1
CDR3: CSAPPGGRQGASQNTEAFF
DNA: TGCAGTGCCCCGCCAGGGGGGCGACAGGGGGCCTCACAGAACACTGAAGCTTTCTTT

D: .
size: .
J: TRBJ1-1
V: TRBV28
CDR3: CASSYPNRATRGEAFF
DNA: TGTGCCAGCAGTTATCCCAACAGGGCCACCCGGGGTGAAGCTTTCTTT

D: .
size: many
J: TRBJ1-1
V: TRBV15
CDR3: CATSRDRVVTEAFF
DNA: TGTGCCACCAGCAGAGACAGGGTGGTCACTGAAGCTTTCTTT

D: TRBD2
size: few
J: TRBJ2-1
V: TRBV15
CDR3: CATSRDRTSRYNEQFF
DNA: TGTGCCACCAGCAGAGATCGGACTAGTCGGTACAATGAGCAGTTCTTC

D: TRBD1
size: many
J: TRBJ1-1
V: TRBV5-1
CDR3: CASSFLQGADTEAFF
DNA: TGCGCCAGCAGCTTCCTACAGGGGGCAGACACTGAAGCTTTCTTT

D: TRBD1
size: .
J: TRBJ2-3
V: TRBV19
CDR3: CASTEGQSYTDTQYF
DNA: TGTGCCAGTACTGAGGGACAGAGTTACACAGATACGCAGTACTTT

D: TRBD1
size: .
J: TRBJ2-2
V: TRBV12-3/TRBV12-4
CDR3: CASSGRQGSITGELFF
DNA: TGTGCCAGCAGTGGTAGACAGGGATCTATCACCGGGGAGCTGTTTTTT

D: .
size: few
J: TRBJ2-1
V: TRBV6-2/TRBV6-3
CDR3: CASSLTTSFDEQFF
DNA: TGTGCCAGCAGTCTAACTACTAGCTTCGATGAGCAGTTCTTC

D: .
size: many
J: TRBJ2-2
V: TRBV25-1
CDR3: CASSAKQGPDYTGELFF
DNA: TGTGCCAGCAGTGCCAAACAGGGCCCCGATTACACCGGGGAGCTGTTTTTT

D: .
size: many
J: TRBJ1-1
V: TRBV29-1
CDR3: CSVEAQATEAFF
DNA: TGCAGCGTTGAGGCCCAGGCCACTGAAGCTTTCTTT

D: .
size: few
J: TRBJ2-7
V: TRBV6-5
CDR3: CASSPDFYEQYF
DNA: TGTGCCAGCAGTCCCGACTTCTACGAGCAGTACTTC

D: .
size: few
J: TRBJ1-5
V: TRBV7-9
CDR3: CASSFSGAGVQPQHF
DNA: TGTGCCAGCAGCTTCAGCGGGGCAGGAGTTCAGCCCCAGCATTTT

D: .
size: many
J: TRBJ2-1
V: TRBV24-1
CDR3: CATSDRRAWDEQFF
DNA: TGTGCCACCAGTGATCGCAGGGCCTGGGATGAGCAGTTCTTC

D: TRBD1
size: .
J: TRBJ1-6
V: TRBV18
CDR3: CASSRPGQGAGSPLHF
DNA: TGTGCCAGCTCACGACCGGGACAGGGGGCCGGGTCACCCCTCCACTTT

D: .
size: few
J: TRBJ2-3
V: TRBV5-6
CDR3: CASSLWVDTQYF
DNA: TGTGCCAGCAGCTTGTGGGTAGATACGCAGTATTTT

D: TRBD1
size: many
J: TRBJ2-3
V: TRBV20-1
CDR3: CSASVGTGYTDTQYF
DNA: TGCAGTGCTAGCGTCGGGACAGGGTACACAGATACGCAGTATTTT

D: TRBD2
size: .
J: TRBJ2-3
V: TRBV5-1
CDR3: CASTGTSGSINTQYF
DNA: TGCGCCAGCACCGGGACTAGCGGGAGTATAAATACGCAGTATTTT

D: TRBD1
size: few
J: TRBJ1-2
V: TRBV5-1
CDR3: CASSPGTGRTYGYTF
DNA: TGCGCCAGCAGCCCTGGGACAGGCCGGACCTATGGCTACACCTTC

D: TRBD1
size: many
J: TRBJ2-2
V: TRBV5-1
CDR3: CASSSDRGRGTGELFF
DNA: TGCGCCAGCAGCTCCGACAGGGGGCGCGGCACCGGGGAGCTGTTTTTT

D: TRBD2
size: many
J: TRBJ2-5
V: TRBV27
CDR3: CATTRFGGEGETQYF
DNA: TGTGCCACCACCCGCTTCGGGGGGGAGGGTGAGACCCAGTACTTC

D: .
size: many
J: TRBJ2-7
V: TRBV29-1
CDR3: CSVELDDSYEQYF
DNA: TGCAGCGTTGAATTGGACGACTCCTACGAGCAGTACTTC

D: TRBD1
size: .
J: TRBJ1-1
V: TRBV20-1
CDR3: CSARAGTGADTEAFF
DNA: TGCAGTGCTAGAGCTGGGACAGGGGCGGACACTGAAGCTTTCTTT

D: TRBD2
size: .
J: TRBJ2-7
V: TRBV10-3
CDR3: CAISESGGASGYEQYF
DNA: TGTGCCATCAGTGAGTCGGGCGGAGCTAGCGGGTACGAGCAGTACTTC

D: TRBD2
size: many
J: TRBJ2-2
V: TRBV29-1
CDR3: CSVRLAGNTGELFF
DNA: TGCAGCGTCAGGCTAGCGGGAAACACCGGGGAGCTGTTTTTT

D: .
size: many
J: TRBJ2-7
V: TRBV5-1
CDR3: CASSSLTRGEDEQYF
DNA: TGCGCCAGCAGCTCCCTGACTAGAGGTGAGGACGAGCAGTACTTC

D: TRBD2
size: few
J: TRBJ2-5
V: TRBV2
CDR3: CASEKAGANQETQYF
DNA: TGTGCCAGCGAAAAGGCGGGAGCCAACCAAGAGACCCAGTACTTC

D: .
size: .
J: TRBJ2-1
V: TRBV7-8
CDR3: CASSPPRGRIEFF
DNA: TGTGCCAGCAGCCCGCCCCGGGGGAGGATCGAGTTCTTC

D: .
size: many
J: TRBJ2-1
V: TRBV4-2
CDR3: CASSQDGTRSYNEQFF
DNA: TGTGCCAGCAGCCAAGATGGGACCAGATCCTACAATGAGCAGTTCTTC

D: TRBD1
size: .
J: TRBJ1-5
V: TRBV20-1
CDR3: CSAGPPGDRENQPQHF
DNA: TGCAGTGCTGGCCCTCCTGGGGACAGGGAGAATCAGCCCCAGCATTTT

D: TRBD1
size: .
J: TRBJ2-3
V: TRBV20-1
CDR3: CSAGQGAPDTQYF
DNA: TGCAGTGCGGGACAGGGGGCCCCAGATACGCAGTATTTT

D: .
size: .
J: TRBJ2-1
V: TRBV2
CDR3: CASRMGEGTRYNEQFF
DNA: TGTGCCAGCAGAATGGGGGAAGGGACTCGGTACAATGAGCAGTTCTTC

D: TRBD1
size: many
J: TRBJ2-1
V: TRBV6-2/TRBV6-3
CDR3: CASSPGTGRTYDEQFF
DNA: TGTGCCAGCAGTCCCGGGACAGGGAGAACCTACGATGAGCAGTTCTTC

D: .
size: many
J: TRBJ1-1
V: TRBV6-2/TRBV6-3
CDR3: CASSYYVPFGTGLKRDPEAFF
DNA: TGTGCCAGCAGTTACTACGTTCCGTTCGGCACAGGGCTGAAACGAGATCCTGAAGCTTTCTTT

D: TRBD2
size: .
J: TRBJ2-3
V: TRBV7-6
CDR3: CASSLASASGGASDTQYF
DNA: TGTGCCAGCAGCTTAGCGTCGGCTAGCGGGGGGGCGTCAGATACGCAGTATTTT

D: TRBD2
size: .
J: TRBJ2-3
V: TRBV29-1
CDR3: CSVAAGGFTDTQYF
DNA: TGCAGCGTTGCAGCGGGGGGATTCACAGATACGCAGTATTTT

D: TRBD2
size: .
J: TRBJ2-3
V: TRBV9
CDR3: CASSDPPTAGSTDTQYF
DNA: TGTGCCAGCAGCGACCCCCCTACAGCGGGGAGCACAGATACGCAGTATTTT

D: .
size: .
J: TRBJ2-1
V: TRBV9
CDR3: CASSVEGASRPEAGNEQFF
DNA: TGTGCCAGCAGCGTAGAGGGGGCCAGCCGTCCCGAAGCGGGCAATGAGCAGTTCTTC

D: TRBD1
size: few
J: TRBJ2-6
V: TRBV5-1
CDR3: CASSLDRGLRSGANVLTF
DNA: TGCGCCAGCAGCTTGGACAGGGGGCTTAGGTCTGGGGCCAACGTCCTGACTTTC

D: .
size: many
J: TRBJ2-5
V: TRBV6-5
CDR3: CASSQVGTQYF
DNA: TGTGCCAGCAGTCAGGTTGGGACCCAGTACTTC

D: TRBD2
size: .
J: TRBJ2-2
V: TRBV9
CDR3: CASSTRLAGEAGELFF
DNA: TGTGCCAGCAGCACCCGACTAGCGGGAGAGGCCGGGGAGCTGTTTTTT

D: .
size: .
J: TRBJ2-1
V: TRBV20-1
CDR3: CSARDAFFGTGFNEQFF
DNA: TGCAGTGCTAGAGATGCCTTCTTCGGGACTGGGTTCAATGAGCAGTTCTTC